These T cell receptor beta chains were read from a single sample in a study of beta chain features in type 1 diabetes. Assay used: immunoSEQ multiplex PCR; TCRdb lists only in-frame clones, some missing. The sample yields roughly 330,000 clones, about 14% seen once. Sequencing input: naive CD4+ T cells from blood. The receptors were sampled from a woman between 18 and 29 years old with type 1 diabetes. Each CDR3 is given with its conserved first and last residue. Each record gives: D gene, V gene, J gene, clone size, CDR3 DNA, CDR3 protein. The D gene is left open where the match is weak. Some rows have no size entry. The others give once, few or many, or a class for an expanded clone.

TRBD1,TRBV5-4,TRBJ1-2,-,TGTGCCAGCAGCTCTACAGGGGCCGATGGCTACACCTTC,CASSSTGADGYTF
-,TRBV4-3,TRBJ1-4,few,TGCGCCAGCAGCCAAGGTTGGAGCAGCGGTGAAAAACTGTTTTTT,CASSQGWSSGEKLFF
TRBD1,TRBV27,TRBJ1-2,-,TGTGCCAGCAGTTCATACAGTCAGGGGGATTATGGCTACACCTTC,CASSSYSQGDYGYTF
-,TRBV7-2,TRBJ2-3,-,TGTGCCAGCAGCTTAATCCCTGCGGGCAGATTTCGTAGCACAGATACGCAGTATTTT,CASSLIPAGRFRSTDTQYF
TRBD1,TRBV4-1,TRBJ2-7,few,TGCGCCAGCAGCCCTGGACAGGGGATCTACGAGCAGTACTTC,CASSPGQGIYEQYF
TRBD1,TRBV29-1,TRBJ1-4,few,TGCAGCGTTGGTGGACAGGGATCTTCTGATGAAAAACTGTTTTTT,CSVGGQGSSDEKLFF
-,TRBV5-1,TRBJ2-1,few,TGCGCCAGCAGCTTGTCTTTAGTCAATGAGCAGTTCTTC,CASSLSLVNEQFF
TRBD1,TRBV2,TRBJ1-2,-,TGTGCCAGCAGGGCCGGGACAGGGTTAAGTGGCTACACCTTC,CASRAGTGLSGYTF
-,TRBV5-4,TRBJ2-1,few,TGTGCCAGCAGTTTGGGTGCGGGGCCACAGTTCTTC,CASSLGAGPQFF
TRBD2,TRBV11-2,TRBJ2-5,-,TGTGCCAGCAGCCCCCGGACTAGCGGAGCTGAGACCCAGTACTTC,CASSPRTSGAETQYF
-,TRBV5-1,TRBJ2-1,few,TGCGCCAGCACCGTCGGGCCTGAGGGTAATGAGCAGTTCTTC,CASTVGPEGNEQFF
TRBD2,TRBV9,TRBJ2-5,-,TGTGCCAGCAGCGGGGGGGATAGGACTAGCGGACAAGAGACCCAGTACTTC,CASSGGDRTSGQETQYF
-,TRBV5-8,TRBJ2-5,-,TGTGCCAGCAGCTCTTATGAGACCCAGTACTTC,CASSSYETQYF
TRBD1,TRBV7-9,TRBJ2-6,few,TGTGCCAGCAGCCCGGCAAATGGGGCAGGGGGAGCCAACGTCCTGACTTTC,CASSPANGAGGANVLTF
-,TRBV30,TRBJ2-1,-,TGTGCCGGGGCCCCGGACAATGAGCAGTTCTTC,CAGAPDNEQFF
TRBD2,TRBV5-1,TRBJ2-3,few,TGCGCCAGCAGCAGGCGAGCGGGAGGGGGAGATACGCAGTATTTT,CASSRRAGGGDTQYF
TRBD1,TRBV28,TRBJ2-5,-,TGTGCCAGCAGCTCTCTCGGACAGGGAGAGACCCAGTACTTC,CASSSLGQGETQYF
-,TRBV5-4,TRBJ1-1,few,TGTGCCAGCAGCTTGGATTCTCGGGGGGGGGACACTGAAGCTTTCTTT,CASSLDSRGGDTEAFF
TRBD1,TRBV7-9,TRBJ2-2,-,TGTGCCAGCATGAGACAGGGGGCTGGGGAGCTGTTTTTT,CASMRQGAGELFF
TRBD1,TRBV5-1,TRBJ1-2,few,TGCGCCAGCAGCTTGGAGGGACAGAACTATGGCTACACCTTC,CASSLEGQNYGYTF
-,TRBV5-1,TRBJ2-2,-,TGCGCCAGCAGTACCGGGACTCGCCCCACCGGGGAGCTGTTTTTT,CASSTGTRPTGELFF
-,TRBV7-2,TRBJ1-1,few,TGTGCCAGCAGCTTAGGGGCAGGAATGAACACTGAAGCTTTCTTT,CASSLGAGMNTEAFF
TRBD2,TRBV12-5,TRBJ2-1,-,TGTGCTAGTGGTTTGCCAACGAGGAGCGGGGGTTACAATGAGCAGTTCTTC,CASGLPTRSGGYNEQFF
-,TRBV5-1,TRBJ1-1,-,TGCGCCAGCAGCCCGGACACTCCCCCCTTGGGGTTCTTT,CASSPDTPPLGFF
-,TRBV27,TRBJ1-2,few,TGTGCCAGCAGTCCTCGGCTGCCGGGCTATGGCTACACCTTC,CASSPRLPGYGYTF
-,TRBV6-6,TRBJ2-3,-,TGTGCCAGCAGCACACCAGGGGATACGCAGTATTTT,CASSTPGDTQYF
TRBD1,TRBV27,TRBJ2-1,few,TGTGCCAGCAGTACCGACAGGGGGCGGAATGAGCAGTTCTTC,CASSTDRGRNEQFF
TRBD1,TRBV5-1,TRBJ2-7,few,TGCGCCAGCAGCTTGGAAGGGACAGGGAATACGTACTTC,CASSLEGTGNTYF
TRBD1,TRBV18,TRBJ1-5,-,TGTGCCAGCTCATCCCGGGACAGATTAAGGCAGCCCCAGCATTTT,CASSSRDRLRQPQHF
TRBD2,TRBV28,TRBJ2-5,-,TGTGCCAGCAGTTCCGGGAGGGAGATAGAGACCCAGTACTTC,CASSSGREIETQYF
TRBD1,TRBV6-6,TRBJ1-1,-,TGTGCCAGCAGAATAGACAGGGACATCACTGAAGCTTTCTTT,CASRIDRDITEAFF
TRBD2,TRBV29-1,TRBJ2-5,few,TGCAGCGCAAAGCGGGGTCAAGAGACCCAGTACTTC,CSAKRGQETQYF
-,TRBV7-8,TRBJ2-3,few,TGTGCCAGCAGCCCTCGAGATACGCAGTATTTT,CASSPRDTQYF
-,TRBV5-4,TRBJ2-2,few,TGTGCCAGCAGCTTGGAAAGCATCCCAAGCTCCGGGGAGCTGTTTTTT,CASSLESIPSSGELFF
TRBD2,TRBV7-9,TRBJ2-6,few,TGTGCCAGCAGCCGTATACTAGCGGGAGGGCCTGGGGCCAACGTCCTGACTTTC,CASSRILAGGPGANVLTF
TRBD1,TRBV6-6,TRBJ1-1,-,TGTGCCAGCATCCTCACGGACAGGGCACTGGGTTTCTTT,CASILTDRALGFF
TRBD1,TRBV28,TRBJ2-7,few,TGTGCCAGCAGTTTAGAGGACAGGGGATCCGGGCAGTACTTC,CASSLEDRGSGQYF
-,TRBV28,TRBJ2-5,few,TGTGCCAGCAGTTCCCGGGAGTTGGAGACCCAGTACTTC,CASSSRELETQYF
TRBD2,TRBV7-9,TRBJ2-1,once,TGTGCCAGCAGCTTAACCCGGGGAGCGGGAAGGGCGAATGAGCAGTTCTTC,CASSLTRGAGRANEQFF
TRBD1,TRBV18,TRBJ2-7,few,TGTGCCAGCTCACCTCCCGGGACAGGTTTTAGCTCCTACGAGCAGTACTTC,CASSPPGTGFSSYEQYF
TRBD1,TRBV7-9,TRBJ1-3,-,TGTGCCAGCAGCATCCAGGGGGCTGGAAACACCATATATTTT,CASSIQGAGNTIYF
-,TRBV27,TRBJ2-3,-,TGTGCCAGCAGGGACATTTCTAGCACAGATACGCAGTATTTT,CASRDISSTDTQYF
-,TRBV30,TRBJ1-4,few,TGTGCCTGGAGGACATTCCAACATGCAGCAAATGAAAAACTGTTTTTT,CAWRTFQHAANEKLFF
TRBD2,TRBV29-1,TRBJ2-5,few,TGCAGCGTTGAGCCCCGACTAGCTATAAAGACCCAGTACTTC,CSVEPRLAIKTQYF
-,TRBV5-1,TRBJ2-2,-,TGCGCCAGCAATCCACGGGACTCATACACCGGGGAGCTATTTTTT,CASNPRDSYTGELFF
TRBD1,TRBV18,TRBJ1-2,few,TGTGCCAGCTCACCGTCGACAGGGTCCAACTATGGCTACACCTTC,CASSPSTGSNYGYTF
-,TRBV18,TRBJ1-2,few,TGTGCCAGCTCACCACCGGGAGGGAGAGGCTACACCTTC,CASSPPGGRGYTF
-,TRBV20-1,TRBJ2-3,few,TGCAGTGCTATAAACAACCTTTTACATATTTTT,CSAINNLLHIF
-,TRBV4-2,TRBJ2-1,few,TGTGCCAGCAGCCCCCATACAGGTATCAGGCACAATGAGCAGTTCTTC,CASSPHTGIRHNEQFF
-,TRBV5-4,TRBJ2-1,-,TGTGCCAGCAGCCCCCCCCGGGGAGCAGGAAGCTCCTACAATGAGCAGTTCTTC,CASSPPRGAGSSYNEQFF